Each of the 9 T cell receptor beta chains below was sequenced from the same sample in a study of Graves' ophthalmopathy and Graves' hyperthyroidism (dated by TCRdb to 2016 to 2019). Sequencing used an Illumina HiSeq 2000. For repertoire sequencing, TCR beta CDR3 regions were amplified from RNA transcripts. A first-round RT-PCR used HTBI primers with the Qiagen OneStep RT-PCR kit, followed by a second-round multiplex PCR, size selection and purification. Using fastp at Q25 and MiXCR, TCRdb reprocessed the public reads and kept productive beta chains. Every entry covers one CDR3 protein and lists the most common genes and DNA from its rows. The sample profile shows about 1.1 million distinct CDR3 sequences; about 35% of them were found once. The top ten hold around 10% of the sample. Sequencing input: peripheral blood or thyroid tissue (not recorded which). The receptors stem from an adult man with Graves' hyperthyroidism.

Concerning this clonotype itself: This may come from a read error, since a much larger clone is one base off. The V gene is TRBV14, the J gene TRBJ2-5, with 12 nucleotides matching TRBD2. CDR3 length: 20 amino acids. Losses at the gene ends were 0 bases for V and 1 base for J; bases not matched to a gene: 12. The germline V gene encodes CDR1 SGHDN and CDR2 FVKESK. The CDR3 protein is CASSQEPTSGGTGFQETQYF. The CDR3 DNA reads TGTGCCAGCAGCCAAGAACCCACTAGCGGGGGGACCGGCTTCCAAGAGACCCAGTACTTC.

This clonotype was observed many times. The chain combines TRBV7-2 with TRBJ2-5, with D possibly TRBD1 on 6 matching bases. The CDR3 has 14 amino acids. Germline CDR1 is SGHTA and CDR2 is FQGNSA. Trimming took off 4 bases at V and 1 base at J, with 10 bases between the two ends. DNA for the CDR3: TGTGCCAGCAGCTCGCACAGGGTCCAAGAGACCCAGTACTTC. Residues: CASSSHRVQETQYF.

This clonotype was seen repeatedly, ten times or more. The rearrangement links TRBV5-1 to TRBJ1-6, with D perhaps TRBD1 (6 bases). The length of the CDR3 is 14 residues. The germline V gene has CDR1 SGHRS and CDR2 YFSETQ. Deletions cut 2 bases from V and 7 bases from J, with 10 bases between. Here the CDR3 DNA reads TGCGCCAGCAGCTTATCAGGGGAAAATTCACCCCTCCACTTT. Translated, it gives CASSLSGENSPLHF.

The chain recombines TRBV18 with TRBJ2-7; D may be TRBD1 or TRBD2 (5 bases each). CDR1 and CDR2 from the germline V gene are KGHSH and LQKENI. There are 15 residues in the CDR3. Trimming pared 1 base from V and 2 bases from J, leaving 12 bases between. CDR3 DNA sequence: TGTGCCAGCTCACCACTGGGGGAAGTCGCCTACGAGCAGTACTTC. This gives the protein CASSPLGEVAYEQYF. The full variable domain, with the rest looked up from reference TRBV18 and TRBJ2-7, is NAGVMQNPRHLVRRRGQEARLRCSPMKGHSHVYWYRQLPEEGLKFMVYLQKENIIDESGMPKERFSAEFPKEGPSILRIQQVVRGDSAAYFCASSPLGEVAYEQYFGPGTRLTVT.

The rearrangement links TRBV7-2 to TRBJ2-7; 9 bases are shared with TRBD2. Germline V gene sequence: CDR1 SGHTA, CDR2 FQGNSA. V was clipped by 3 bases and J by 5 bases; unmatched bases: 5. This CDR3 has 14 residues. CDR3 protein: CASSFSGRGNEQYF. DNA of the CDR3: TGTGCCAGCAGCTTTAGCGGGAGAGGAAACGAGCAGTACTTC.

V usage is TRBV7-9 and J usage is TRBJ1-5, with 11 bases that match TRBD1. CDR1 SEHNR and CDR2 FQNEAQ come from the germline V gene (reference sequence). The CDR3 is made up of 16 amino acids. J gave up 5 bases and V 3 bases, and 6 bases lay outside the gene matches. The CDR3 region has the DNA TGTGCCAGCAGCTTTTACGGGACAGGGGGGGATCAGCCCCAGCATTTT. Translated, it gives CASSFYGTGGDQPQHF. Combining the CDR3 with reference TRBV7-9 and TRBJ1-5 gives the whole variable domain DTGVSQNPRHKITKRGQNVTFRCDPISEHNRLYWYRQTLGQGPEFLTYFQNEAQLEKSRLLSDRFSAERPKGSFSTLEIQRTEQGDSAMYLCASSFYGTGGDQPQHFGDGTRLSIL.

This clonotype was observed a handful of times. The chain recombines TRBV6-6 with TRBJ1-1; TRBD1 agrees at 7 bases. The CDR3 totals 14 residues. The V segment lost 7 bases and the J segment 1 base; nucleotides outside the gene matches: 6. CDR1 and CDR2 from the germline V gene are MNHNY and SVGAGI (reference sequence). CDR3 region: CASNQQGQNTEAFF. The CDR3 DNA sequence: TGTGCCAGCAACCAACAGGGGCAGAACACTGAAGCTTTCTTT.

The chain links TRBV3-1 to TRBJ1-1, with 7 bases identical to TRBD1. The V and J ends lost 3 bases and 2 bases, in that order; junction bases with no gene match: 3. CDR3 length: 14 amino acids. The germline V gene has CDR1 LGHDT and CDR2 YNNKEL (reference sequence). DNA for the CDR3: TGTGCCAGCAGCCATTGGGACAGAAACACTGAAGCTTTCTTT. It specifies CASSHWDRNTEAFF.

This clonotype appeared many times. The CDR3, as DNA: TGCGCCAGCAGCCAAGATTCTGAGAGTAGCGAAGCTTTCTTT. Residues: CASSQDSESSEAFF. The chain joins TRBV4-3 to TRBJ1-1; D unresolved. Trimming left V 0 bases short and J 8 bases short, with 13 bases between. CDR1 and CDR2 from the germline V gene are LGHNA and YSLEER. The CDR3 loop spans 14 amino acids.